The clone carrying this T cell receptor beta chain is a singleton in its sample. Antigen: not known. Germline V CDR1 and CDR2: MGHRA, YSYEKL. Trimming took off 1 base at V and 7 bases at J, with 20 bases between the two ends. This CDR3 region has 17 residues. These data belong to a study of shared clonotypes between healthy human individuals. Study-wide findings and caveats: Among non-shared clonotypes, generation probabilities were lower than among those shared by all four donors.

The data were produced by immunoSEQ multiplex PCR, yet TCRdb's version contains in-frame clones alone and is incomplete. The sample has more than 2,000,000 clones, approximately 95% seen once. This rearrangement joins TRBV4-1 to TRBJ2-1, with D possibly matching TRBD2 (5 bases). This receptor was taken from a man younger than 35 in good health. Some clones in this sample may be carry-over from other donors' samples. The sample consisted of naive CD4+ T cells from PBMCs. Stated subset: CD45RA+ positively selected. The CDR3 region has the DNA TGCGCCAGCAGCCAAGTTAACAGCCTCACGAAGCGGAATGAGCAGTTCTTC. Protein product: CASSQVNSLTKRNEQFF.